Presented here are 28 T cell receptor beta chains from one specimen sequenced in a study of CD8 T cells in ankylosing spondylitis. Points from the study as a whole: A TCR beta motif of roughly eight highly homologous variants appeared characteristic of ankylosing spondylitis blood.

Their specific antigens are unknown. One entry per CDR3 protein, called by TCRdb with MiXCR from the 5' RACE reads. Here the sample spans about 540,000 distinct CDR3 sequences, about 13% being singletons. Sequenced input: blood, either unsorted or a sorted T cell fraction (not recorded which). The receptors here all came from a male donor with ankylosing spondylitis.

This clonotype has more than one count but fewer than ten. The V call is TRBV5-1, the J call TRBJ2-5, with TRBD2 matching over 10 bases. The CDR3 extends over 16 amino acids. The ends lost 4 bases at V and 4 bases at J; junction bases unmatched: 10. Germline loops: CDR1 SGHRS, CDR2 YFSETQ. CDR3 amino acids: CASSLVLAGVGETQYF. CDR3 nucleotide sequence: TGCGCCAGCAGCCTGGTTCTAGCGGGAGTAGGAGAGACCCAGTACTTC.

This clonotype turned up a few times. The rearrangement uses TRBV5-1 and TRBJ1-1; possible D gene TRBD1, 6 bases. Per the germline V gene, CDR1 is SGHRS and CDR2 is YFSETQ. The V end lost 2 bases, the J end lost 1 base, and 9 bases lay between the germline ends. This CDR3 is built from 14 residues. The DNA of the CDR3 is TGCGCCAGCAGCTTCCAGACAGGGAACACTGAAGCTTTCTTT. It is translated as CASSFQTGNTEAFF.

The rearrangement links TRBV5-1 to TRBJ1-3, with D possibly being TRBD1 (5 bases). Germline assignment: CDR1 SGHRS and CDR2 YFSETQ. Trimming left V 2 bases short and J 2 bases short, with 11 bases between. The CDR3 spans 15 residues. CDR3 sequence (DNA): TGCGCCAGCAGCTTTGAGGGGTTAACTGGAAACACCATATATTTT. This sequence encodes CASSFEGLTGNTIYF.

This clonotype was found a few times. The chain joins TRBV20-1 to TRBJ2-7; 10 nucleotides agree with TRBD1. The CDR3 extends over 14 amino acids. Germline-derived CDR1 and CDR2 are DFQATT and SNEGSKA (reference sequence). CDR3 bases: TGCAGCGCCAGGCCAGGGACAGGGGCGAACGAGCAGTACGTC. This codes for CSARPGTGANEQYV.

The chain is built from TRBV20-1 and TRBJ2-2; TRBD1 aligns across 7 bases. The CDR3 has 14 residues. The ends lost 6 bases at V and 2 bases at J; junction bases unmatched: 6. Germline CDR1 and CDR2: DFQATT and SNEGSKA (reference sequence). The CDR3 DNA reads TGCAGTGCCACAGAGGGGGCAAACACCGGGGAGCTGTTTTTT. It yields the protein CSATEGANTGELFF.

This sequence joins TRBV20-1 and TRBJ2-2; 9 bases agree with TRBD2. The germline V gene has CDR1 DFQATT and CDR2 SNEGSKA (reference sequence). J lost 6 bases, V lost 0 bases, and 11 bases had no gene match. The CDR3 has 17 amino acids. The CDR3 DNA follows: TGCAGTGCTAGAGATTGGGGGCGGGAGGGCTCTTCCGGGGAGCTGTTTTTT. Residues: CSARDWGREGSSGELFF.

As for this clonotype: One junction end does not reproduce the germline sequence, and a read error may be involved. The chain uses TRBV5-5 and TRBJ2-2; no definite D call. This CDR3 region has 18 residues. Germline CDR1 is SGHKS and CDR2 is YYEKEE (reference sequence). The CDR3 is CASGLGISIGISAGELFF. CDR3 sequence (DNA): TGTGCCAGCGGCTTGGGGATATCCATAGGGATTTCAGCCGGGGAGCTGTTTTTT.

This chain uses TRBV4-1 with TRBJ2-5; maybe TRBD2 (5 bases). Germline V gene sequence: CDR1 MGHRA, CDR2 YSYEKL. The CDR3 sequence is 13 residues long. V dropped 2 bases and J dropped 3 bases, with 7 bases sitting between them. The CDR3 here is CASSQRREETQYF. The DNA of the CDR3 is TGCGCCAGCAGCCAAAGGCGGGAAGAGACCCAGTACTTC.

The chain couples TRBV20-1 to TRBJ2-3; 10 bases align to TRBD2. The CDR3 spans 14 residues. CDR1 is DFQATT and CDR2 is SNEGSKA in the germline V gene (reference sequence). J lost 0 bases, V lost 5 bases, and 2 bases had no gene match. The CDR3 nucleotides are TGCAGTGCTCCACTAGCGGGAAGCACAGATACGCAGTATTTT. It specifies CSAPLAGSTDTQYF.

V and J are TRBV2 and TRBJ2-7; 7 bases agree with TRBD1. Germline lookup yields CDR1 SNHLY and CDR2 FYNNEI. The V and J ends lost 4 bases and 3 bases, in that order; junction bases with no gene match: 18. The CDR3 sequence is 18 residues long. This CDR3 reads CASSVDSGLSRGYYEQYF. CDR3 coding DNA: TGTGCCAGCAGTGTCGACAGCGGCCTGTCCAGGGGGTACTACGAGCAGTACTTC.

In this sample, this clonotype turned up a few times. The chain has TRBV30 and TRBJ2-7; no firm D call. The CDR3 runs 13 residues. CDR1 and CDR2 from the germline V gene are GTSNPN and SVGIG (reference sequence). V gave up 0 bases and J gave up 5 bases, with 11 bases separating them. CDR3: CAWSVSMYDEQYF. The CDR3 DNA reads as TGTGCCTGGAGTGTAAGCATGTACGACGAGCAGTACTTC. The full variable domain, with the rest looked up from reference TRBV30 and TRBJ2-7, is SQTIHQWPATLVQPVGSPLSLECTVEGTSNPNLYWYRQAAGRGLQLLFYSVGIGQISSEVPQNLSASRPQDRQFILSSKKLLLSDSGFYLCAWSVSMYDEQYFGPGTRLTVT.

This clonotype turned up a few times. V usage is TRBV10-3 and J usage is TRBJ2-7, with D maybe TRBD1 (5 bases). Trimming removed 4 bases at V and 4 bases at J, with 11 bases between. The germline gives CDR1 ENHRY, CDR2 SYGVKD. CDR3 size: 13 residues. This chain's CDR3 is CAISGTLFYEQYF. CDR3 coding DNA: TGTGCCATCAGTGGGACACTCTTTTACGAGCAGTACTTC.

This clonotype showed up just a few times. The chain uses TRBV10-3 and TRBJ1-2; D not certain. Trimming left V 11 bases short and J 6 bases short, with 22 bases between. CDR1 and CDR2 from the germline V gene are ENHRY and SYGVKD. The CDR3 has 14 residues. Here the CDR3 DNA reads TGTGCCTCGTCCTCACGACGGGCCCACGATGGCTACACCTTC. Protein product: CASSSRRAHDGYTF.

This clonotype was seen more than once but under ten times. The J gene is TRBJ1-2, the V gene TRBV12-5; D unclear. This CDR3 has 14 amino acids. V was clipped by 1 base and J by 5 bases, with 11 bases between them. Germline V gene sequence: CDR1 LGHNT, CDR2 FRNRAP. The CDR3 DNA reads TGTGCTAGTGGTTTGGCCCAAGAAGGTTATGGCTACACCTTC. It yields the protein CASGLAQEGYGYTF.

CDR3 protein: CASSLGTGTGNLRTDTQYF. CDR3 DNA sequence: TGTGCCAGCAGCTTGGGGACCGGGACAGGAAACCTACGCACAGATACGCAGTATTTT. The chain is built from TRBV5-6 and TRBJ2-3; TRBD1 matches 8 bases. The junction had 13 bases not matched to a gene; V was cut back by 0 bases and J by 1 base. The CDR3 is 19 amino acids. The germline V gene has CDR1 SGHDT and CDR2 YYEEEE.

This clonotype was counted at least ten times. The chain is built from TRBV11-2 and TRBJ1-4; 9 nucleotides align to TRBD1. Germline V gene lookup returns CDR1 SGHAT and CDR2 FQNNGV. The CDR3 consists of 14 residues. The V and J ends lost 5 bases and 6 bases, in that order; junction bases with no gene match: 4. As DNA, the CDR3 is TGTGCCAGCAGCGATACAGGGGGCCATGAAAAACTGTTTTTT. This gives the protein CASSDTGGHEKLFF. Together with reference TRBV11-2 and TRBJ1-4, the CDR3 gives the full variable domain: EAGVAQSPRYKIIEKRQSVAFWCNPISGHATLYWYQQILGQGPKLLIQFQNNGVVDDSQLPKDRFSAERLKGVDSTLKIQPAKLEDSAVYLCASSDTGGHEKLFFGSGTQLSVL.

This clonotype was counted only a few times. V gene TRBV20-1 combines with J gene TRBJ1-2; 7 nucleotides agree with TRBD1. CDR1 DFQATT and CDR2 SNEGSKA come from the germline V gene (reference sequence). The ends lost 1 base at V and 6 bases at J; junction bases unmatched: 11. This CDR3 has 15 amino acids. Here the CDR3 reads CSARAQGQPQDGYTF. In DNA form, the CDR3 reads TGCAGTGCTAGAGCCCAGGGACAGCCTCAAGATGGCTACACCTTC.

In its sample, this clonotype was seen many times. CDR3 region: CASSQTDTQYF. The CDR3 DNA sequence: TGTGCCAGCAGCCAGACAGATACGCAGTATTTT. The gene calls are TRBV11-2 and TRBJ2-3; D unresolved. The V and J ends lost 5 bases and 3 bases respectively, with 3 bases between them. This CDR3 has 11 amino acids. Germline-derived CDR1 and CDR2 are SGHAT and FQNNGV. Full variable domain (rest looked up from reference TRBV11-2 and TRBJ2-3): EAGVAQSPRYKIIEKRQSVAFWCNPISGHATLYWYQQILGQGPKLLIQFQNNGVVDDSQLPKDRFSAERLKGVDSTLKIQPAKLEDSAVYLCASSQTDTQYFGPGTRLTVL.

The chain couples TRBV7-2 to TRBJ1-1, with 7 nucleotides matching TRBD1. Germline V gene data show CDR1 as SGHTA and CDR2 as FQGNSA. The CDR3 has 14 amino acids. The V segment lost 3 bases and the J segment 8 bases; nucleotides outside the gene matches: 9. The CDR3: CASSFHMTGKEAFF. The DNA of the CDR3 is TGTGCCAGCAGCTTCCATATGACAGGGAAAGAAGCTTTCTTT.

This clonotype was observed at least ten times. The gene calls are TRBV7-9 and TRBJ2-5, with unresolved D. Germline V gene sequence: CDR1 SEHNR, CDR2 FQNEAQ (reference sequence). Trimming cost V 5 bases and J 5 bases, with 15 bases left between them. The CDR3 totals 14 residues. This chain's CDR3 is CASSPRLGQETQYF. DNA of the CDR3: TGTGCCAGCAGCCCTCGACTGGGCCAGGAGACCCAGTACTTC.

The CDR3 sequence: CASSVDFSNQPQHF. The CDR3 coding sequence is TGTGCCAGCAGTGTAGATTTTAGCAATCAGCCCCAGCATTTT. The chain has TRBV27 and TRBJ1-5; D is ambiguous. Germline CDR1 MNHEY, CDR2 SMNVEV (reference sequence). The CDR3 spans 14 residues. Trimming removed 5 bases at V and 0 bases at J, with 8 bases between.

The CDR3 here is CASSSGLLTGDDRADTQYF. The CDR3 region has the DNA TGTGCCAGCAGTTCCGGACTACTTACTGGGGATGATCGGGCAGATACGCAGTATTTT. V usage is TRBV27 and J usage is TRBJ2-3; D is perhaps TRBD2 (6 bases). V gave up 4 bases and J gave up 4 bases, with 27 bases separating them. The CDR3 totals 19 residues. Per the germline V gene, CDR1 is MNHEY and CDR2 is SMNVEV (reference sequence).

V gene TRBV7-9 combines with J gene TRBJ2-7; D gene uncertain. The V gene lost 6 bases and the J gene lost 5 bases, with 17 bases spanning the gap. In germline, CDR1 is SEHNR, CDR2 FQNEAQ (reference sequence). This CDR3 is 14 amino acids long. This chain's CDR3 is CASSRSGVWDEQYF. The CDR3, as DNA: TGTGCCAGCAGTCGCTCAGGTGTCTGGGACGAGCAGTACTTC.

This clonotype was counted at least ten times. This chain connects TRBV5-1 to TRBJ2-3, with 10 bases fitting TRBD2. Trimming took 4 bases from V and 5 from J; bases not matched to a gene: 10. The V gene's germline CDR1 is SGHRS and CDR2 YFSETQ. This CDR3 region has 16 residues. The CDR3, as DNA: TGCGCCAGCAGCCTGGGTCTAGCGGGAGAAGTAGATACGCAGTATTTT. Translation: CASSLGLAGEVDTQYF.

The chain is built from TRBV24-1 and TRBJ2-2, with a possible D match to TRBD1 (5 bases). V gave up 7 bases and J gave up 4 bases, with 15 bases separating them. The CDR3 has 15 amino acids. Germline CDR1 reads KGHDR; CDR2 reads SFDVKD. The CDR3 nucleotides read TGTGCCACCAGCAAGGAAGCAGGGCGCACCGGGGAGCTGTTTTTT. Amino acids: CATSKEAGRTGELFF.

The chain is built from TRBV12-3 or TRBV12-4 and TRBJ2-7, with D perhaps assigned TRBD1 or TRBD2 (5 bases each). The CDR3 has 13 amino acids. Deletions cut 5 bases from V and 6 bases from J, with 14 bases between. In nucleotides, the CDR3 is TGTGCCAGCAGTCTACGCGACGGGGCCGAGCAGTACGTC. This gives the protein CASSLRDGAEQYV.

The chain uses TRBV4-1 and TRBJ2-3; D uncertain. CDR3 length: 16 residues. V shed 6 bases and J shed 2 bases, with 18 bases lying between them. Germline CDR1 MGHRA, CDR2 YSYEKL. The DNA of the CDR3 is TGCGCCAGCAGAAAAAGTCGGACCGCCGCCACAGATACGCAGTATTTT. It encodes CASRKSRTAATDTQYF.

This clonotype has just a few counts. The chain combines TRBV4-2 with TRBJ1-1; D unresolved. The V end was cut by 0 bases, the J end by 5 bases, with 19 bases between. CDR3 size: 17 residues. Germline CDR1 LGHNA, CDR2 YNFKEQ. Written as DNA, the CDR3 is TGTGCCAGCAGCCAAGATGCGAGACACAGACTCGGAACTGAAGCTTTCTTT. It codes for CASSQDARHRLGTEAFF.